Presented here are 10 T cell receptor beta chains from one specimen sequenced in a study of blood T cell repertoires in COVID-19 (dated by TCRdb to 2018 to 2021). The library was built by means of the immunoSEQ multiplex PCR assay. TCRdb re-hosts the immuneACCESS table, in-frame sequences only. Its copies lack some clones; in the studies checked, an unresolved V gene accounts for under half of them, and the cause for the rest is not known. Within this sample are over 300,000 clones, with approximately 85% of them counted one time only. Just over 7% of the sample belongs to the ten largest clones. Input material: peripheral blood. The receptors come from a human donor in a cohort sampled during active COVID-19.

The chain carries TRBV5-1 and TRBJ1-4, with TRBD1 identical over 8 bases. The CDR3 covers 15 residues. The ends lost 0 bases at V and 4 bases at J; junction bases unmatched: 2. Germline V lookup: CDR1 SGHRS, CDR2 YFSETQ. CDR3 DNA sequence: TGCGCCAGCAGCTTGGGACAGGGGTATAATGAAAAACTGTTTTTT. It yields the protein CASSLGQGYNEKLFF.

This clone was seen more than once but under ten times. The CDR3 bases are TGTGCCAGCAGTGAACAAACAGGGAAGAATGAAAAACTGTTTTTT. As protein: CASSEQTGKNEKLFF. The chain carries TRBV6-1 and TRBJ1-4; TRBD1 might be the D (6 bases). The V end lost 2 bases, the J end lost 5 bases, and 12 bases lay between the germline ends. The CDR3 length is 15 residues. The germline V gene has CDR1 MNHNS and CDR2 SASEGT.

This chain's CDR3 is CASSSQGDYEQYF. The CDR3 DNA reads as TGCGCCAGCAGTTCACAAGGGGACTACGAGCAGTACTTC. The rearrangement uses TRBV10-1 and TRBJ2-7, with D perhaps TRBD1 (5 bases). The length of the CDR3 is 13 residues. Germline lookup yields CDR1 WNHNN and CDR2 SYGVQD (reference sequence). Trimming pared 5 bases from V and 3 bases from J, leaving 11 bases between.

DNA for the CDR3: TGTGCCAGTAGTGTGGACAGGGAGGGTACCGGGGAGCTGTTTTTT. Protein product: CASSVDREGTGELFF. This chain connects TRBV19 to TRBJ2-2; D perhaps matches TRBD1 (8 bases). CDR1 and CDR2 (germline): LNHDA, SQIVND (reference sequence). Trimming stripped 5 bases from V and 5 bases from J, with 15 bases between. This CDR3 has 15 residues. Variable domain in full (rest from reference TRBV19 and TRBJ2-2): DGGITQSPKYLFRKEGQNVTLSCEQNLNHDAMYWYRQDPGQGLRLIYYSQIVNDFQKGDIAEGYSVSREKKESFPLTVTSAQKNPTAFYLCASSVDREGTGELFFGEGSRLTVL.

The genes are TRBV10-2 and TRBJ2-1; 9 positions match TRBD1. The CDR3 contains 16 residues. Germline CDR1 WSHSY, CDR2 SAAADI. The V gene end was trimmed by 7 bases and the J gene end by 8 bases; junction bases not matched to a gene: 15. CDR3: CASNLVKGQGNDEQFF. The CDR3 region has the DNA TGCGCCAGCAACCTGGTAAAGGGACAGGGTAACGATGAGCAGTTCTTC.

This chain uses TRBV2 with TRBJ2-2, with D maybe TRBD1 (6 bases). The ends were cut back, 7 bases at V and 4 bases at J, with 13 bases in the middle. Germline-derived CDR1 and CDR2 are SNHLY and FYNNEI. There are 14 residues in the CDR3. The CDR3 DNA is TGTGCCAGCACCCCGGGACACTTCACCGGGGAGCTGTTTTTT. The encoded protein is CASTPGHFTGELFF.

The chain couples TRBV5-5 to TRBJ2-1; D might be TRBD2 (5 bases). The CDR3 loop spans 12 amino acids. V was shortened by 4 bases and J by 6 bases, with 8 bases between the two germline ends. Germline CDR1 is SGHKS and CDR2 is YYEKEE (reference sequence). This CDR3 is CASSTRVNEQFF. The CDR3 DNA reads as TGTGCCAGCAGCACGAGGGTCAATGAGCAGTTCTTC.

The V call is TRBV12-5, the J call TRBJ1-5, with 7 bases that match TRBD1. V lost 5 bases to trimming and J lost 3 bases; unmatched junction nucleotides: 7. The CDR3 has 15 amino acids. Germline CDR1 and CDR2: LGHNT and FRNRAP. CDR3 DNA sequence: TGTGCTAGTGGTCCCCACGGGACAGACAATCAGCCCCAGCATTTT. It yields the protein CASGPHGTDNQPQHF.

This clone occurred once. V and J are TRBV5-4 and TRBJ2-2; 7 bases agree with TRBD2. V lost 0 bases to trimming and J lost 6 bases; unmatched junction nucleotides: 8. Germline CDR1 is SGHNT and CDR2 is YYREEE (reference sequence). The length of the CDR3 is 16 residues. The CDR3 loop is CASSLAGTTLSGELFF. As DNA, the CDR3 is TGTGCCAGCAGCTTGGCCGGGACTACTCTGTCCGGGGAGCTGTTTTTT.

The chain joins TRBV19 to TRBJ1-1, with 8 positions matching TRBD1. CDR3 length equals 15 residues. The germline CDR1 and CDR2 sequences are LNHDA and SQIVND (reference sequence). J gave up 7 bases and V 7 bases, and 14 bases lay outside the gene matches. The DNA of the CDR3 is TGTGCCAGTACCCGACAGGGGACCGCTAAAGGTGAAGCTTTCTTT. Protein product: CASTRQGTAKGEAFF. The variable domain in full, with the rest retrieved from reference TRBV19 and TRBJ1-1, is DGGITQSPKYLFRKEGQNVTLSCEQNLNHDAMYWYRQDPGQGLRLIYYSQIVNDFQKGDIAEGYSVSREKKESFPLTVTSAQKNPTAFYLCASTRQGTAKGEAFFGQGTRLTVV.